The clone carrying this T cell receptor beta chain came up a few times. Antigen unknown. Germline-derived CDR1 and CDR2 are DFQATT and SNEGSKA (reference sequence). This CDR3 is built from 14 residues. V shed 5 bases and J 4 bases; nucleotides not matched to a gene: 8. The sample belongs to a study of blood T cells in healthy people across ages. Study-wide results and limits: Among T cells, TCR beta diversity per million cells dropped roughly linearly as age rose.

The authors ran a second PCR of 7 to 11 cycles using a sample-barcoded 5' primer and a J-beta primer mix. Each CDR3 protein gets one entry after TCRdb re-called the 5' RACE reads with MiXCR. The sample shows some 1.5 million distinct CDR3 sequences, about 28% of them seen only once. Isolating PBMCs gave at least 6.5 million of these cells per sample. The sample was blood. The chain recombines TRBV20-1 with TRBJ2-7; 10 bases align to TRBD1. This clonotype was sampled from a woman aged 25 to 39 in good health. CDR3 in amino acids: CSAFYPGQGYEQYF. As DNA, the CDR3 is TGCAGTGCTTTCTACCCGGGACAGGGGTACGAGCAGTACTTC.